Following are 32 T cell receptor beta chains from one sample sequenced in a study of shared clonotypes between healthy human individuals. Measured with immunoSEQ multiplex PCR; TCRdb has only the in-frame clones, and not every one. The sample contains 550,000 to 850,000 clones, roughly two thirds of which appear only once. Sequencing input: memory CD4+ T cells sorted from blood. The subset was: CD45RA-negative fraction. The receptors stem from a young woman in good health.

This clone was found a few times. The CDR3 spells CASSFLASGRGGYEQYF. CDR3 nucleotides: TGTGCCAGCAGCTTTTTGGCTAGCGGGCGCGGGGGGTACGAGCAGTACTTC. This chain connects TRBV13 to TRBJ2-7; 8 nucleotides agree with TRBD2. Germline V gene lookup returns CDR1 PRHDT and CDR2 FYEKMQ (reference sequence). J lost 4 bases, V lost 3 bases, and 14 bases had no gene match. The CDR3 sequence is 17 residues long.

The CDR3 coding sequence is TGTGCCATCAGCGTTATGAGGAAGCAGTATTTT. Amino acid sequence: CAISVMRKQYF. The chain is built from TRBV10-3 and TRBJ2-3; D remains ambiguous. Trimming cost V 6 bases and J 11 bases, with 12 bases left between them. Germline lookup yields CDR1 ENHRY and CDR2 SYGVKD. There are 11 residues in the CDR3.

V usage is TRBV6-6 and J usage is TRBJ2-5; D tentatively fits TRBD1 or TRBD2 (5 bases each). Germline CDR1 is MNHNY and CDR2 is SVGAGI (reference sequence). V gave up 4 bases and J gave up 5 bases, with 17 bases separating them. This CDR3 has 15 amino acids. CDR3 DNA sequence: TGTGCCAGCAGTTTCCAAGGGGACCGTACGGAGACCCAGTACTTC. Translated, it gives CASSFQGDRTETQYF.

The V gene is TRBV19, the J gene TRBJ1-5; possibly TRBD1 for D (5 bases). This CDR3 has 13 amino acids. CDR1 and CDR2 (germline): LNHDA, SQIVND (reference sequence). V lost 6 bases and J 7 bases, leaving 13 bases between the germline ends. This CDR3 is CASSWQGTQPQHF. CDR3 coding DNA: TGTGCCAGTAGCTGGCAGGGAACCCAGCCCCAGCATTTT.

Comments on this clone: Other DNA sequences in this specimen translate into the identical CDR3. The chain links TRBV5-1 to TRBJ2-1, with TRBD1 as a possible D gene (5 bases). Trimming removed 0 bases from V and 4 bases from J, with 11 bases in between. The CDR3 runs 15 residues. Germline values: CDR1 SGHRS, CDR2 YFSETQ. CDR3 in amino acids: CASSLEGLGYNEQFF. In DNA, the CDR3 is TGCGCCAGCAGCTTGGAGGGGCTCGGGTACAATGAGCAGTTCTTC.

Concerning this clone itself: An end of the junction differs from the germline gene, which may be a read error. The gene calls are TRBV29-1 and TRBJ2-7; the D gene is possibly TRBD1 (6 bases). Looked up from germline, CDR1 is SQVTM and CDR2 is ANQGSEA. This CDR3 region has 12 residues. The CDR3 sequence: CSVDRGSHEQYF. In DNA, the CDR3 is TGCAGCGTTGACAGGGGCTCCCACGAGCAGTACTTC.

This clone was found once. The chain employs TRBV19 and TRBJ2-6, with D perhaps TRBD1 (5 bases). V gave up 4 bases and J gave up 0 bases, with 13 bases separating them. The CDR3 has 17 amino acids. From germline, CDR1 is LNHDA and CDR2 SQIVND (reference sequence). DNA of the CDR3: TGTGCCAGTAGTAAACAGGCTAGTCCCTCTGGGGCCAACGTCCTGACTTTC. Protein sequence: CASSKQASPSGANVLTF.

The V call is TRBV5-4, the J call TRBJ2-5; D may be TRBD2 (6 bases). The CDR3 is 13 residues long. CDR1 and CDR2 from the germline V gene are SGHNT and YYREEE (reference sequence). The germline V and J ends were trimmed by 1 base and 5 bases, with 9 bases remaining between them. The CDR3, as DNA: TGTGCCAGCAGCTTGTTAGGGAGGGAGACCCAGTACTTC. Protein sequence: CASSLLGRETQYF. Supplemented by reference TRBV5-4 and TRBJ2-5, the full variable domain reads ETGVTQSPTHLIKTRGQQVTLRCSSQSGHNTVSWYQQALGQGPQFIFQYYREEENGRGNFPPRFSGLQFPNYSSELNVNALELDDSALYLCASSLLGRETQYFGPGTRLLVL.

The V and J genes are TRBV5-1 and TRBJ2-5, with 7 bases identical to TRBD1. The V gene end was trimmed by 3 bases and the J gene end by 2 bases; junction bases not matched to a gene: 7. Per germline, CDR1 SGHRS and CDR2 YFSETQ. This CDR3 is 15 amino acids long. In DNA, the CDR3 is TGCGCCAGCAGCTGGTCCGGGACAGCTCAAGAGACCCAGTACTTC. Translation gives CASSWSGTAQETQYF.

DNA for the CDR3: TGTGCCAGCAGTGAAAAGGGGGCGCGACAGGGTCAGCCCCAGCATTTT. It specifies CASSEKGARQGQPQHF. The chain couples TRBV2 to TRBJ1-5, with TRBD1 identical over 7 bases. The CDR3 loop spans 16 amino acids. Trimming at V came to 2 bases and at J to 6 bases, leaving 10 bases not matched to a gene. CDR1 is SNHLY and CDR2 is FYNNEI in the germline V gene.

This clone was counted ten times or more. V gene TRBV14 combines with J gene TRBJ2-2, with 8 positions matching TRBD2. V lost 4 bases and J lost 5; bases outside the gene matches: 6. The CDR3 is 15 amino acids. Per the germline V gene, CDR1 is SGHDN and CDR2 is FVKESK. This chain's CDR3 is CASSLHGGETGELFF. The DNA of the CDR3 is TGTGCCAGCAGCCTCCACGGGGGGGAGACCGGGGAGCTGTTTTTT.

The chain is built from TRBV6-1 and TRBJ2-7; 10 bases agree with TRBD2. The CDR3 contains 14 residues. CDR1 is MNHNS, CDR2 SASEGT, per germline. Trimming at V came to 8 bases and at J to 5 bases, leaving 9 bases not matched to a gene. The CDR3 is CASRSSGSTHEQYF. CDR3 DNA sequence: TGTGCCAGCCGTTCTAGCGGGAGTACCCACGAGCAGTACTTC.

This clone was seen a single time. The chain has TRBV5-5 and TRBJ2-7; D remains unclear. The CDR3 runs to 10 residues. V lost 2 bases and J lost 6, with 3 bases in between. The germline CDR1 and CDR2 sequences are SGHKS and YYEKEE (reference sequence). The CDR3 nucleotides read TGTGCCAGCAGCTTTATCGAGCAGTACTTC. This sequence encodes CASSFIEQYF.

In this sample, this clone turned up a few times. The rearrangement uses TRBV7-4 and TRBJ1-1, with TRBD1 matching 8 bases. The germline V gene has CDR1 SGHVT and CDR2 SQSDAQ. The CDR3 contains 18 residues. Losses at the gene ends were 3 bases for V and 3 bases for J; bases not matched to a gene: 15. This CDR3 reads CASSFRYRRAGGHTEAFF. The CDR3 DNA reads TGTGCCAGCAGCTTTAGATATAGAAGGGCAGGGGGCCACACTGAAGCTTTCTTT.

V and J are TRBV19 and TRBJ2-3, with D possibly matching TRBD1 (5 bases). Germline values: CDR1 LNHDA, CDR2 SQIVND (reference sequence). Trimming took 7 bases from V and 2 from J, leaving 10 bases between them. This CDR3 is 13 amino acids long. The chain's CDR3 is CASIDSFTDTQYF. Written as DNA, the CDR3 is TGTGCCAGTATCGACAGCTTCACAGATACGCAGTATTTT.

This chain uses TRBV4-1 with TRBJ2-5, with 10 bases that match TRBD2. Losses at the gene ends were 4 bases for V and 0 bases for J; bases not matched to a gene: 5. Germline V gene lookup returns CDR1 MGHRA and CDR2 YSYEKL. This CDR3 region has 16 residues. The CDR3: CASSRELAGNQETQYF. The CDR3 DNA is TGCGCCAGCAGCCGGGAACTAGCGGGAAACCAAGAGACCCAGTACTTC.

This clone was seen a few times. This sequence joins TRBV30 and TRBJ2-1; possible D gene TRBD2, 6 bases. V shed 3 bases and J shed 8 bases, with 17 bases lying between them. The length of the CDR3 is 14 residues. Germline CDR1 and CDR2: GTSNPN and SVGIG (reference sequence). The CDR3 sequence is CAWRSRDFRDEQFF. In DNA, the CDR3 is TGTGCCTGGAGAAGCAGGGACTTTCGGGATGAGCAGTTCTTC.

The J gene is TRBJ1-1, the V gene TRBV28; 7 positions agree with TRBD1. This CDR3 comprises 14 residues. The germline gives CDR1 MDHEN, CDR2 SYDVKM. V was clipped by 8 bases and J by 6 bases; unmatched bases: 12. CDR3 sequence reads: CASPPGQERSEAFF. CDR3 nucleotides: TGTGCCAGCCCCCCAGGACAGGAAAGGTCTGAAGCTTTCTTT.

J is TRBJ1-2 and V is TRBV7-9; the match to TRBD1 covers 10 bases. Losses at the gene ends were 2 bases for V and 13 bases for J; bases not matched to a gene: 10. The CDR3 is 14 residues long. Germline loops: CDR1 SEHNR, CDR2 FQNEAQ (reference sequence). The CDR3 DNA follows: TGTGCCAGCAGCTTAAGAGTGGACAGGGGGGACAGCACCTTC. Residues: CASSLRVDRGDSTF.

With respect to this clone: One junction end disagrees with the germline gene, perhaps due to a read error. The J gene is TRBJ2-2, the V gene TRBV7-7, with D hard to call. The CDR3 spans 14 residues. Per germline, CDR1 SSHAT and CDR2 FNYEAQ (reference sequence). The CDR3 coding sequence is TGTGCCAGCAGGTTAGGCCGGGACACCGGGGAGCTGTTTTTT. Translated: CASRLGRDTGELFF.

The CDR3 is CASSPQGVAKNIQYF. CDR3 nucleotides: TGTGCCAGCAGTCCTCAGGGGGTAGCCAAAAACATTCAGTACTTC. The chain links TRBV28 to TRBJ2-4; the match to TRBD1 covers 7 bases. The CDR3 length is 15 residues. J lost 0 bases, V lost 5 bases, and 4 bases had no gene match. Germline V gene lookup returns CDR1 MDHEN and CDR2 SYDVKM.

The chain uses TRBV4-2 and TRBJ2-2; TRBD2 aligns across 9 bases. The germline gives CDR1 LGHNA, CDR2 YNFKEQ. This CDR3 spans 16 amino acids. Trimming at V came to 4 bases and at J to 5 bases, leaving 8 bases not matched to a gene. For the CDR3, the DNA is TGTGCCAGCAGCCGGTCTAGCGGGACTAATACCGGGGAGCTGTTTTTT. Translation gives CASSRSSGTNTGELFF.

A note on this clone: This sample includes further DNA sequences coding for the same CDR3. The chain combines TRBV7-2 with TRBJ2-7, with 7 bases aligning to TRBD1. CDR3 length: 14 residues. Germline V gives CDR1 SGHTA, CDR2 FQGNSA. The junction had 7 bases not matched to a gene; V was cut back by 5 bases and J by 3 bases. CDR3 sequence (DNA): TGTGCCAGCAGCCCCCGCCGGGACAGCTACGAGCAGTACTTC. This encodes CASSPRRDSYEQYF.

This clone was counted between two and nine times. This chain joins TRBV11-2 and TRBJ2-3, with TRBD2 identical over 7 bases. There are 16 residues in the CDR3. J gave up 3 bases and V 5 bases, and 11 bases lay outside the gene matches. In germline, CDR1 is SGHAT, CDR2 FQNNGV. This CDR3 is CASSPGIGGRTDTQYF. The CDR3 DNA reads TGTGCCAGCAGCCCCGGGATTGGCGGGAGAACAGATACGCAGTATTTT.

This clone has at least ten counts. Additional DNA sequences in this sample encode the identical CDR3. The V call is TRBV7-2, the J call TRBJ2-1; D is tentatively TRBD1 or TRBD2 (5 bases each). The CDR3 contains 15 residues. With 3 bases removed from V and 2 bases from J, the gap between germline ends came to 11 bases. Germline V gene data show CDR1 as SGHTA and CDR2 as FQGNSA. The CDR3 DNA reads TGTGCCAGCAGCTTGGGGGTTTTGACCTACAATGAGCAGTTCTTC. It specifies CASSLGVLTYNEQFF.

This clone has a handful of counts. This chain uses TRBV4-2 with TRBJ1-4; the match to TRBD1 covers 7 bases. CDR1 and CDR2 from the germline V gene are LGHNA and YNFKEQ. The CDR3 runs 14 residues. V lost 6 bases to trimming and J lost 4 bases; unmatched junction nucleotides: 5. The CDR3 region is CASRGDRVNEKLFF. DNA for the CDR3: TGTGCCAGCAGGGGGGACAGAGTTAATGAAAAACTGTTTTTT.

The chain employs TRBV28 and TRBJ1-2, with 10 bases matching TRBD1. CDR1 and CDR2 (germline): MDHEN, SYDVKM. The length of the CDR3 is 19 residues. Trimming at V came to 6 bases and at J to 5 bases, leaving 21 bases not matched to a gene. DNA for the CDR3: TGTGCCAGCAGCTACGCTAGGGGAACCTCGGGACAGGGGAGTTATGGCTACACCTTC. Protein sequence: CASSYARGTSGQGSYGYTF.

There are many counts of this clone. The DNA of the CDR3 is TGTGCCAGCAGCAAAGGGGCTAGCGGATTCACAGATACGCAGTATTTT. This codes for CASSKGASGFTDTQYF. This sequence joins TRBV9 and TRBJ2-3, with 7 bases aligning to TRBD2. CDR1 is SGDLS and CDR2 is YYNGEE in the germline V gene. V trimming: 4 bases; J trimming: 2 bases; junction bases outside the gene matches: 10. The CDR3 is 16 residues long.

The chain carries TRBV11-2 and TRBJ2-1, with D possibly matching TRBD2 (7 bases). Between the trimmed V and J ends, which lost 5 bases and 10 bases, there was a span of 24 bases. Germline V gene lookup returns CDR1 SGHAT and CDR2 FQNNGV. The CDR3 covers 16 residues. CDR3 in amino acids: CASSRRTSRGLKEQFF. DNA of the CDR3: TGTGCCAGCAGCCGACGGACTAGTAGGGGGTTAAAGGAGCAGTTCTTC.

V and J are TRBV12-5 and TRBJ2-5; 9 bases are shared with TRBD1. Germline CDR1 LGHNT, CDR2 FRNRAP. The ends lost 1 base at V and 3 bases at J; junction bases unmatched: 6. The CDR3 has 16 amino acids. CDR3 sequence: CASGLGPGQGKETQYF. CDR3 DNA sequence: TGTGCTAGTGGTTTGGGGCCGGGACAGGGAAAAGAGACCCAGTACTTC.

The chain couples TRBV2 to TRBJ1-2, with D perhaps matching TRBD1 (6 bases). Deletions cut 1 base from V and 8 bases from J, with 17 bases between. The CDR3 length is 15 residues. From germline, CDR1 is SNHLY and CDR2 FYNNEI. CDR3 sequence (DNA): TGTGCCAGCAGTGAAGTGAGGACAGTTGGATGGGGCTACACCTTC. This translates into CASSEVRTVGWGYTF.

This clone was detected only once. At the DNA level, this CDR3 is encoded by other sequences in the same sample as well. V is TRBV7-9 and J is TRBJ1-3, with 7 bases fitting TRBD1. Per germline, CDR1 SEHNR and CDR2 FQNEAQ (reference sequence). The CDR3 loop spans 14 amino acids. V was clipped by 4 bases and J by 2 bases; unmatched bases: 2. The CDR3 protein is CASSYGTAGNTIYF. The DNA of the CDR3 is TGTGCCAGCAGCTATGGGACAGCTGGAAACACCATATATTTT. Drawing the rest from reference TRBV7-9 and TRBJ1-3, the complete variable domain is DTGVSQNPRHKITKRGQNVTFRCDPISEHNRLYWYRQTLGQGPEFLTYFQNEAQLEKSRLLSDRFSAERPKGSFSTLEIQRTEQGDSAMYLCASSYGTAGNTIYFGEGSWLTVV.